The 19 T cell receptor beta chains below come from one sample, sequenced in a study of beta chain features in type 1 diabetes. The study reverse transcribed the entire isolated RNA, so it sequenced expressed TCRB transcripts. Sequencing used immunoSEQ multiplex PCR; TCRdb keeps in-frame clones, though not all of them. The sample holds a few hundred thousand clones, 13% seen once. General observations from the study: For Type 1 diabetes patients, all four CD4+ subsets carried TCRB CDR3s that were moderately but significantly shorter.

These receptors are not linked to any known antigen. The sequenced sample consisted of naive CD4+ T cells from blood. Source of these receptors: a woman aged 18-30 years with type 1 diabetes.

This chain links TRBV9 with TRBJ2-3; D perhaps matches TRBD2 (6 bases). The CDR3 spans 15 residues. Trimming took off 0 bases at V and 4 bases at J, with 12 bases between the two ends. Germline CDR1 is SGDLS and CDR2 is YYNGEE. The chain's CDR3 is CASSVAGEVADTQYF. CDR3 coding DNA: TGTGCCAGCAGCGTAGCTGGGGAGGTCGCAGATACGCAGTATTTT. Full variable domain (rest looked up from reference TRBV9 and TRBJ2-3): DSGVTQTPKHLITATGQRVTLRCSPRSGDLSVYWYQQSLDQGLQFLIQYYNGEERAKGNILERFSAQQFPDLHSELNLSSLELGDSALYFCASSVAGEVADTQYFGPGTRLTVL.

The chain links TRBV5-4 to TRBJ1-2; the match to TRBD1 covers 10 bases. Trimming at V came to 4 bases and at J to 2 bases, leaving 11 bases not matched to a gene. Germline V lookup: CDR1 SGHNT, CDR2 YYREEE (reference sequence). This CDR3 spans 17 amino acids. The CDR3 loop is CASSAGTGARTNYGYTF. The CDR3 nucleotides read TGTGCCAGCAGCGCCGGGACAGGGGCTCGTACAAACTATGGCTACACCTTC.

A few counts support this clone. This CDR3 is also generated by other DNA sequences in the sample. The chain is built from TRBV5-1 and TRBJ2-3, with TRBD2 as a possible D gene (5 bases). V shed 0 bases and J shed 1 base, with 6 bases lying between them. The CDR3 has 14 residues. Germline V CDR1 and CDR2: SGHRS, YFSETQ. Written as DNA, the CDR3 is TGCGCCAGCAGCTTGGGGCGGGGCACAGATACGCAGTATTTT. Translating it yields CASSLGRGTDTQYF. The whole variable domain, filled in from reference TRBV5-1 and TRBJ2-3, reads KAGVTQTPRYLIKTRGQQVTLSCSPISGHRSVSWYQQTPGQGLQFLFEYFSETQRNKGNFPGRFSGRQFSNSRSEMNVSTLELGDSALYLCASSLGRGTDTQYFGPGTRLTVL.

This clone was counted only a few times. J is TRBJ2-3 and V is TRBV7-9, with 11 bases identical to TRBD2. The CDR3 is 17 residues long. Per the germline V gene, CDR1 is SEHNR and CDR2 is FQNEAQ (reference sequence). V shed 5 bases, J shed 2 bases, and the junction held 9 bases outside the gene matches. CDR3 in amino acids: CASSHTTSGINTDTQYF. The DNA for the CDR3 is TGTGCCAGCAGCCATACGACTAGCGGGATAAACACAGATACGCAGTATTTT.

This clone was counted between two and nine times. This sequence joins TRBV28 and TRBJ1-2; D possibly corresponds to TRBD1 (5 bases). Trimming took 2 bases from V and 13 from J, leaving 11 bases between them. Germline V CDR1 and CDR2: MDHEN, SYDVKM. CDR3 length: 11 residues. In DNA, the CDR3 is TGTGCCAGCAGTTTACGGGACTTTCCCACCTTC. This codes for CASSLRDFPTF.

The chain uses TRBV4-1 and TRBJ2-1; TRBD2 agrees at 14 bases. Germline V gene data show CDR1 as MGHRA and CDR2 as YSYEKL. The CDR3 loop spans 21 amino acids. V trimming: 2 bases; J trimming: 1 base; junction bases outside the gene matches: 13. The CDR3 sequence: CASSQTREGLAGVASYNEQFF. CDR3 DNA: TGCGCCAGCAGCCAAACACGGGAGGGACTAGCGGGAGTAGCGTCCTACAATGAGCAGTTCTTC.

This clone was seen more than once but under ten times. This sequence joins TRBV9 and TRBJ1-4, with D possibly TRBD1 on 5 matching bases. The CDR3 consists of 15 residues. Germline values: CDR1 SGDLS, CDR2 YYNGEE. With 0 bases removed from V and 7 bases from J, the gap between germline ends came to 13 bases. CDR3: CASSVGDFQGEKLFF. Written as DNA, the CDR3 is TGTGCCAGCAGCGTAGGGGACTTCCAGGGTGAAAAACTGTTTTTT.

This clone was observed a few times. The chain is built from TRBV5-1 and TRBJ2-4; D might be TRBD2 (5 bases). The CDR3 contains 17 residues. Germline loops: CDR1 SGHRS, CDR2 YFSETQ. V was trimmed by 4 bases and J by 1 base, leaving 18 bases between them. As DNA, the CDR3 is TGCGCCAGCAGCCCTTCAGGCGGGCGGTGGGCCAAAAACATTCAGTACTTC. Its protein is CASSPSGGRWAKNIQYF.

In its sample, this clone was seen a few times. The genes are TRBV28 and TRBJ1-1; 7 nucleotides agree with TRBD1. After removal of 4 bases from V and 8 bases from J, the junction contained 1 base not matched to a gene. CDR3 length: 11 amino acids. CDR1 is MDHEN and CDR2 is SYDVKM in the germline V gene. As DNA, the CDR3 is TGTGCCAGCAGTTCCAGGGGGGAAGCTTTCTTT. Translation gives CASSSRGEAFF.

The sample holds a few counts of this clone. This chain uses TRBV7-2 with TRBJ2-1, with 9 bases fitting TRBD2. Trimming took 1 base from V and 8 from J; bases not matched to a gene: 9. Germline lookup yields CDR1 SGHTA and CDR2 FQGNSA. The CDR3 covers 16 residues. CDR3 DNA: TGTGCCAGCAGCTTAGGGGGTAGCGGGAGAGGGTATGAGCAGTTCTTC. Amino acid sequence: CASSLGGSGRGYEQFF.

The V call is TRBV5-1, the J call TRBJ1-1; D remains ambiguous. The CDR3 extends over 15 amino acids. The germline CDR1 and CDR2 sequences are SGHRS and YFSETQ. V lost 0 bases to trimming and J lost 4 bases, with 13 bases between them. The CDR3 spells CASSLAASRGTEAFF. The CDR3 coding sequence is TGCGCCAGCAGCTTGGCGGCCAGTAGAGGCACTGAAGCTTTCTTT.

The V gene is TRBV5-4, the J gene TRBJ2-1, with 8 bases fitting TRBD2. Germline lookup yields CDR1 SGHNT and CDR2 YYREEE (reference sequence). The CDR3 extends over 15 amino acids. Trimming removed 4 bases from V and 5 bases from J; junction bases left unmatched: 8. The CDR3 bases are TGTGCCAGCAGCCACGCGGGAGGTCCCCACAATGAGCAGTTCTTC. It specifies CASSHAGGPHNEQFF.

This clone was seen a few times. CDR3 bases: TGCAGCGTTGCGGCTAGCGGGAGTCCAAATGAGCAGTTCTTC. Amino acids: CSVAASGSPNEQFF. J is TRBJ2-1 and V is TRBV29-1; TRBD2 agrees at 10 bases. CDR1 and CDR2 from the germline V gene are SQVTM and ANQGSEA. Trimming removed 4 bases from V and 7 bases from J; junction bases left unmatched: 7. The CDR3 is made up of 14 amino acids.

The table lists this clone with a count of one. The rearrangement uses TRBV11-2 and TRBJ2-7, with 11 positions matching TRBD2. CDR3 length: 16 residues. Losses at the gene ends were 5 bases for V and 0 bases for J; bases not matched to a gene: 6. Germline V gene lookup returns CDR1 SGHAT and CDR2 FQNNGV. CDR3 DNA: TGTGCCAGCAGCGCGGGTCTAGCGGGAGGCTCCTACGAGCAGTACGTC. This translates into CASSAGLAGGSYEQYV.

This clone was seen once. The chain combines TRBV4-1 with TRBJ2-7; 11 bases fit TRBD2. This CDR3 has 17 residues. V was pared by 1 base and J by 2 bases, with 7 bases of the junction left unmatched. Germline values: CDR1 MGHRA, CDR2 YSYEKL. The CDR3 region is CASSQAGLAADTYEQYV. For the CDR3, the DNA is TGCGCCAGCAGCCAAGCGGGACTAGCGGCTGATACCTACGAGCAGTACGTC.

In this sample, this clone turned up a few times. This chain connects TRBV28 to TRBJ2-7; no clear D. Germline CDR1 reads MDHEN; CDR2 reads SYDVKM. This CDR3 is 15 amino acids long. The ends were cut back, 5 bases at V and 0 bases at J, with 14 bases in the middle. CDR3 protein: CASSPSGPLSYEQYF. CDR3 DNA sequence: TGTGCCAGCAGTCCCTCAGGCCCCCTCTCCTACGAGCAGTACTTC. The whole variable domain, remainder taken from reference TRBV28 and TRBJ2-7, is DVKVTQSSRYLVKRTGEKVFLECVQDMDHENMFWYRQDPGLGLRLIYFSYDVKMKEKGDIPEGYSVSREKKERFSLILESASTNQTSMYLCASSPSGPLSYEQYFGPGTRLTVT.

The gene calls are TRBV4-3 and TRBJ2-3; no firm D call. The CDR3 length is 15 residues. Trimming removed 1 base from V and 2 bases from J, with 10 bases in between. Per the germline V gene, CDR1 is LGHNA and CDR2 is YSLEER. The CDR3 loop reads CASSQGALHTDTQYF. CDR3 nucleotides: TGCGCCAGCAGCCAAGGGGCTCTCCACACAGATACGCAGTATTTT.

CDR3 DNA sequence: TGTGCCAGCAGCAGCGACGCATCTACGAACACCGGGGAGCTGTTTTTT. Protein product: CASSSDASTNTGELFF. The chain uses TRBV7-9 and TRBJ2-2; D is unresolved. Trimming removed 5 bases at V and 0 bases at J, with 13 bases between. Germline V gene lookup returns CDR1 SEHNR and CDR2 FQNEAQ (reference sequence). The CDR3 consists of 16 residues.

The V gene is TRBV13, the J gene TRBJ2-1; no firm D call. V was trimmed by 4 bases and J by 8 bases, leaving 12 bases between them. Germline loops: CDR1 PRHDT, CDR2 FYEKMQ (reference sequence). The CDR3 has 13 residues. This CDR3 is CASSSVPPDEQFF. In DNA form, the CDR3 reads TGTGCCAGCAGCTCAGTCCCCCCCGATGAGCAGTTCTTC.